This T cell receptor (beta chain) stems from a study of control samples from healthy donors and cancer patients. Profiling relied on immunoSEQ multiplex PCR, and the TCRdb table lists in-frame clones only, not all of them. The sample shows about 100,000 clones, about 90% of them seen only once. In germline, CDR1 is SGHDT, CDR2 YYEEEE. Trimming pared 2 bases from V and 11 bases from J, leaving 18 bases between. CDR3 length equals 14 residues. Sequenced: blood. The V and J genes are TRBV5-6 and TRBJ2-3, with D perhaps TRBD1 (5 bases). The clonotype originates from a woman between 45 and 65 years old in good health. The CDR3 loop is CASSFESETTEQYF. Written as DNA, the CDR3 is TGTGCCAGCAGCTTCGAAAGCGAGACGACAGAGCAGTATTTT.